The rows below give T cell receptor beta chains drawn from one sample of a study of blood T cell repertoires in COVID-19. Measured with immunoSEQ multiplex PCR; TCRdb has only the in-frame clones, and not every one. The sample carries some 260,000 clones, around 86% recorded once. Specimen: PBMCs or T cells enriched from blood (not recorded which). These receptors originate from a man in his forties or fifties who had recovered from COVID-19. Both conserved end residues are part of each CDR3. A D gene is named only where the DNA matches it firmly. Size tells how often a clone was seen (once, few, many) or the class of an expanded clone, and some rows leave it out.

clone_size j_call v_call d_call cdr3_nt cdr3_aa
. TRBJ1-2 TRBV4-1 . TGCGCCAGCAGCCAAGGACAACACTATGGCTACACCTTC CASSQGQHYGYTF
. TRBJ1-2 TRBV6-1 TRBD1 TGTGCCAGCAGTGAATTTGGCAGGGGGCGCGTTGGCTACACCTTC CASSEFGRGRVGYTF
. TRBJ1-3 TRBV28 TRBD1 TGTGCCAGCAGTTTATCTCAGGGGGCTCAAGGAAACACCATATATTTT CASSLSQGAQGNTIYF
. TRBJ2-1 TRBV3-1/TRBV3-2 TRBD2 TGTGCCAGCAGCCAAACTAGCGGGAGCTCCTACAATGAGCAGTTCTTC CASSQTSGSSYNEQFF
. TRBJ1-1 TRBV10-2 . TGCGCCAGCAGTGAGGAGGGCACTGAAGCTTTCTTT CASSEEGTEAFF
. TRBJ1-3 TRBV5-1 . TGCGCCAGCAGCTCGGACAACTCTGGAAACACCATATATTTT CASSSDNSGNTIYF
many TRBJ2-7 TRBV11-3 TRBD2 TGTGCCAGCAGCCTGAGCGGGATTAACGAGCAGTACTTC CASSLSGINEQYF
. TRBJ1-1 TRBV5-5 . TGTGCCAGCAGCTTCAGCGCTCGGGATGTGAACACTGAAGCTTTCTTT CASSFSARDVNTEAFF
. TRBJ2-7 TRBV18 . TGTGCCAGCTCACCTATCCGTCCCTCCTACGAGCAGTACTTC CASSPIRPSYEQYF
. TRBJ2-4 TRBV14 . TGTGCCAGCAGCCAAGGAGGCTTAGCCAAAAACATTCAGTACTTC CASSQGGLAKNIQYF
. TRBJ2-3 TRBV7-6 . TGTGCCAGCAGCTTAGAACCGCGGAGGCCAGATACGCAGTATTTT CASSLEPRRPDTQYF
. TRBJ2-1 TRBV7-3 TRBD1 TGTGCCAGCAGCCTACAGGGGGCTGGAAATGAGCAGTTCTTC CASSLQGAGNEQFF